The 6 T cell receptor beta chains given below trace back to one sample, sequenced in a study of human T cells and chemical hapten exposure (TCRdb year 2021). In the paper's terms, the time point label means: patch test 2, 6 weeks after DPC sensitization. What the treatment or condition label conveys for this sample: therapeutic diphenylcyclopropenone sensitization with weekly scalp DPC. The receptor library was made with RACE. TCRdb names NextSeq 500 as the instrument used. Through fastp at Q25 and MiXCR, TCRdb rebuilt clones from the public reads, retaining in-frame beta chains. Rows are unified per CDR3 protein, each entry keeping the most common DNA and genes. The sample table contains over 100,000 distinct CDR3 sequences; only one count was recorded for 9% to 9.5% of them. The ten largest clones take up about 3.4% of the sample. The material sequenced was whole blood, taken in connection with sensitization to the hapten diphenylcyclopropenone (DPC). All receptors derive from a woman aged 40 to 50 with alopecia areata. Some clones in this sample may be carry-over from other donors' samples.

In this sample, this clonotype turned up many times. The chain employs TRBV27 and TRBJ2-7; 9 bases fit TRBD2. The CDR3 consists of 17 residues. Germline V gene sequence: CDR1 MNHEY, CDR2 SMNVEV (reference sequence). Trimming took 2 bases from V and 3 from J; bases not matched to a gene: 11. The CDR3 bases are TGTGCCAGCAGTTTAATAGCGGGGGACGGTCGACTCTACGAGCAGTACTTC. Translating it yields CASSLIAGDGRLYEQYF.

The sample holds many counts of this clonotype. The V gene is TRBV20-1, the J gene TRBJ1-5; maybe TRBD1 (6 bases). V lost 3 bases, J lost 6 bases, and 18 bases lay in between. Germline CDR1 DFQATT, CDR2 SNEGSKA (reference sequence). The length of the CDR3 is 15 residues. The CDR3 nucleotides read TGCAGTGCTAGTCCCAAGCAGGGGTTAGGTCAGCCCCAGCATTTT. Translating it yields CSASPKQGLGQPQHF.

The chain couples TRBV6-5 to TRBJ2-1; TRBD1 agrees at 9 bases. The CDR3 has 15 amino acids. J was trimmed by 8 bases and V by 6 bases; bases with no gene match: 11. Germline loops: CDR1 MNHEY, CDR2 SVGAGI. DNA for the CDR3: TGTGCCAGCAGGCCCGGACAGGGGAGGAGGCATGAGCAGTTCTTC. Translating gives CASRPGQGRRHEQFF.

Only a few counts were recorded for this clonotype. The genes are TRBV4-3 and TRBJ2-1; D gene unclear. The V and J ends lost 6 bases and 6 bases respectively, with 18 bases between them. Germline V gene sequence: CDR1 LGHNA, CDR2 YSLEER. The CDR3 consists of 15 residues. CDR3 sequence: CASSQIGIAINEQFF. In DNA form, the CDR3 reads TGCGCCAGCAGTCAGATAGGGATCGCAATCAATGAGCAGTTCTTC.

This clonotype was detected many times. CDR3 residues: CASSLAGDNQPQHF. CDR3 sequence (DNA): TGTGCCAGCAGCCTCGCAGGGGACAATCAGCCCCAGCATTTT. The gene calls are TRBV12-3 or TRBV12-4 and TRBJ1-5, with D possibly being TRBD1 (6 bases). There are 14 residues in the CDR3. V lost 6 bases and J lost 3, with 12 bases in between.

This clonotype was found a few times. The V gene is TRBV6-6, the J gene TRBJ1-1, with unresolved D. The V and J ends lost 0 bases and 0 bases respectively, with 8 bases between them. In germline, CDR1 is MNHNY, CDR2 SVGAGI (reference sequence). CDR3 length: 15 residues. As DNA, the CDR3 is TGTGCCAGCAGTTACTCAGCTTCCATGAACACTGAAGCTTTCTTT. As protein: CASSYSASMNTEAFF.